This is a list of T cell receptor beta chains from one sample in a study of cytomegalovirus exposure and HLA in healthy donors. Some clones are missing from TCRdb's copy, which holds only in-frame ones; the method was immunoSEQ multiplex PCR. The data hold about 130,000 clones, with around four fifths observed a single time. The specimen was PBMCs. All receptors derive from a boy aged 2 to 10 in good health and CMV-seronegative. CDR3s include the opening cysteine and the closing phenylalanine or tryptophan. A D gene is named only where the DNA matches it firmly. Clone size is stated in some rows and not others, as once, few, many or a class when expanded.

abundance: once
j_gene: TRBJ1-3
d_gene: TRBD1
v_gene: TRBV20-1
CDR3nt: TGCAGTTTGGACAGGGGAGACACCATATATTTT
CDR3aa: CSLDRGDTIYF

abundance: -
j_gene: TRBJ1-2
d_gene: -
v_gene: TRBV19
CDR3nt: TGTGCCAGTAGTATTATGGGGGCGCTCGAAGGCTACACCTTC
CDR3aa: CASSIMGALEGYTF

abundance: few
j_gene: TRBJ1-1
d_gene: TRBD1
v_gene: TRBV4-1
CDR3nt: TGCGCCAGCAGCCAGTACACAGGGGTCACTGAAGCTTTCTTT
CDR3aa: CASSQYTGVTEAFF

abundance: -
j_gene: TRBJ1-6
d_gene: -
v_gene: TRBV4-3
CDR3nt: TGCGCCAGCAGCCAAAGGGTGGGGGCGAGATCACCCCTCCACTTT
CDR3aa: CASSQRVGARSPLHF

abundance: -
j_gene: TRBJ1-1
d_gene: -
v_gene: TRBV7-2
CDR3nt: TGTGCTTCGAGGGAGGGGACTGAAGCTTTCTTT
CDR3aa: CASREGTEAFF

abundance: once
j_gene: TRBJ1-2
d_gene: -
v_gene: TRBV15
CDR3nt: TGTGCCACCAGCAGAGACAGGGAGGTTTACTATGGCTACACCTTC
CDR3aa: CATSRDREVYYGYTF

abundance: -
j_gene: TRBJ2-2
d_gene: -
v_gene: TRBV5-1
CDR3nt: TGCGCCAGCAGACATACAGAGAACACCGGGGAGCTGTTTTTT
CDR3aa: CASRHTENTGELFF

abundance: -
j_gene: TRBJ2-3
d_gene: -
v_gene: TRBV6-5
CDR3nt: TGTGCCAGCAGTTACTCATACACAGATACGCAGTATTTT
CDR3aa: CASSYSYTDTQYF

abundance: once
j_gene: TRBJ1-2
d_gene: -
v_gene: TRBV13
CDR3nt: TGTGCCAGCAGCGGGAGATGGGGGCGGAGAAGTGGCTACACCTTC
CDR3aa: CASSGRWGRRSGYTF

abundance: -
j_gene: TRBJ2-5
d_gene: TRBD2
v_gene: TRBV7-9
CDR3nt: TGTGCCAGCAGATGGGGGGGGGACCAAGAGACCCAGTACTTC
CDR3aa: CASRWGGDQETQYF

abundance: -
j_gene: TRBJ2-1
d_gene: TRBD1
v_gene: TRBV2
CDR3nt: TGTGCCAGCAGGCCCCGGGACAGGCTATACAATGAGCAGTTCTTC
CDR3aa: CASRPRDRLYNEQFF